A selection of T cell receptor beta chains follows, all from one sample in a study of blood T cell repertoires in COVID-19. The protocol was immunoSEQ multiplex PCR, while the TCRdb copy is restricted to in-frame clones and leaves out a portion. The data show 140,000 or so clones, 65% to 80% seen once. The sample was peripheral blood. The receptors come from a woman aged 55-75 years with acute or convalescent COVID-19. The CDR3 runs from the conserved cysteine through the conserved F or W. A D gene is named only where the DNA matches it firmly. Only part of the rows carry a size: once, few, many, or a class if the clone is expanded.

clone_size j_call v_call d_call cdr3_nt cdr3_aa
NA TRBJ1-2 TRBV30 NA TGTGCCTGGATCCCCGAGCACAACTATGGCTACACCTTC CAWIPEHNYGYTF
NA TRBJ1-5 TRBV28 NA TGTGCCAGCAGTTTTATTGCCAGTAATAGCAATCAGCCCCAGCATTTT CASSFIASNSNQPQHF
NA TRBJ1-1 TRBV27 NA TGTGCCAGCAATTCCCAGATGAACACTGAAGCTTTCTTT CASNSQMNTEAFF
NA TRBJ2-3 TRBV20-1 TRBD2 TGCAGTGCTAGTAAAGCTAGCGGGAGCTGGGGCACAGATACGCAGTATTTT CSASKASGSWGTDTQYF
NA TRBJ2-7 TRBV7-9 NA TGTGCCAGCAGCTCGGTAACCTACGAGCAGTACTTC CASSSVTYEQYF
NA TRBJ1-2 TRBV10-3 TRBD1 TGTGCCATCAGTAGAGATAACCGTACGGGACAGGGGGCGCGATCTGGCTACACCTTC CAISRDNRTGQGARSGYTF
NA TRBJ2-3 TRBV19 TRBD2 TGTGCCAGTAGACCGTCTAGCGGGGAGGTACTTGGAGATACGCAGTATTTT CASRPSSGEVLGDTQYF
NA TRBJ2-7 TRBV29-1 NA TGCAGCGTTGTTGGGCCACCAGGGCCCACAAGGAGCGAGCAGTACTTC CSVVGPPGPTRSEQYF
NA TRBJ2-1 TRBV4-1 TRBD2 TGCGCCAGCAGCCAAGATCAGACTAGCGGAGGATGGGATGAGCAGTTCTTC CASSQDQTSGGWDEQFF
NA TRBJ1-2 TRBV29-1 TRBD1 TGCAGCTTCACTCCGGACCCAGGGGGCTATGGCTACACCTTC CSFTPDPGGYGYTF
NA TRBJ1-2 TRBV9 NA TGTGCCAGCAGCGCCCTTCCGACAGGACAAAGAAACTATGGCTACACCTTC CASSALPTGQRNYGYTF
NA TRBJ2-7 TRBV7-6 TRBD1 TGTGCCAGCAGCGAGGGCCCGGACAGGGGGGCCTACGAGCAGTACTTC CASSEGPDRGAYEQYF
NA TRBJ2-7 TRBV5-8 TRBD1 TGTGCCAGCAGCCACAAGTTCCAGGGGGCCTCCTACGAGCAGTACTTC CASSHKFQGASYEQYF
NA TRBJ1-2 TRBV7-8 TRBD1 TGTGCCAGCAGCATCGGGTCCGACAGGGCTGGCTACACCTTC CASSIGSDRAGYTF
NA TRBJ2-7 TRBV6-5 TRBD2 TGTGCCAGCAGTTACTCGATAGGGACTAGTGTCTACGAGCAGTACTTC CASSYSIGTSVYEQYF
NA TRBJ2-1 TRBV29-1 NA TGCAGCGTTGTTGAGAGTACCTACAATGAGCAGTTCTTC CSVVESTYNEQFF
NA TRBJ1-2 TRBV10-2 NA TGCGCCAGCAGTGACAGGTCCCACTATGGCTACACCTTC CASSDRSHYGYTF
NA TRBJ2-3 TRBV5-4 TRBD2 TGTGCCAGCAGCTTGTCCAGCGGGATCGGTTTAGATACGCAGTATTTT CASSLSSGIGLDTQYF
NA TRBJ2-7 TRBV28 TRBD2 TGTGCCAGCAGTTTATCGGCGCGGGGGACTAGCTCCTACGAGCAGTACTTC CASSLSARGTSSYEQYF
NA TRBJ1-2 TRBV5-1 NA TGCGCCAGCAGCTTGCCGCTGGGAGCCTATGGCTACACCTTC CASSLPLGAYGYTF
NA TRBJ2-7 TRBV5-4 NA TGTGCCAGCCGATGGCAGGGTACCTACGAGCAGTACTTC CASRWQGTYEQYF
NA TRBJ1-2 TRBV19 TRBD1 TGTGCCAGTAGCAATAACAGGGGACCTGTCTATGGCTACACCTTC CASSNNRGPVYGYTF
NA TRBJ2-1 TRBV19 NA TGTGCCAGTAGTGTGGACAGTTCTGGCTACCGGGCTTACAATGAGCAGTTCTTC CASSVDSSGYRAYNEQFF
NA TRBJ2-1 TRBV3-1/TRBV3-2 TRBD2 TGTGCCAGCAGCCAACTAAACCTACCGGGACTAGCGGGATCCGGGGATTTTTACAATGAGCAGTTCTTC CASSQLNLPGLAGSGDFYNEQFF
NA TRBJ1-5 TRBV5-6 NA TGTGCCAGCAGCTTCGAGGGGGGGGATCCCCAGCATTTT CASSFEGGDPQHF
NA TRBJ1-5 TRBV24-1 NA TGTGCCACCAGTGGCGGAAGAGGAAGCAATCAGCCCCAGCATTTT CATSGGRGSNQPQHF
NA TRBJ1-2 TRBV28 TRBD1 TGTGCCAGCAGTTGGGACAGGGGGGCGAATGGCTACACCTTC CASSWDRGANGYTF
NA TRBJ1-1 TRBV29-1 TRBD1 TGCAGCGTTTGGACAGGATGGACCACTGAAGCTTTCTTT CSVWTGWTTEAFF
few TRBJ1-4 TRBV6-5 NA TGTGCCAGCAGTTACAATGCGGGGTTTAATGAAAAACTGTTTTTT CASSYNAGFNEKLFF
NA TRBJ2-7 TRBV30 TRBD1 TGTGCCTGGAGTACTGGGACAGGCAACGAGCAGTACTTC CAWSTGTGNEQYF
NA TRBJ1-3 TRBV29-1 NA TGCAGCGTCGAATACTCTGGAAACACCATATATTTT CSVEYSGNTIYF
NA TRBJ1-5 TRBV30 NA TGTGCCTGGAGGCCGGACAATAATCAGCCCCAGCATTTT CAWRPDNNQPQHF
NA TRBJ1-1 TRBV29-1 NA TGCAGCGTTGAACCGGGGGGGTATGAAGCTTTCTTT CSVEPGGYEAFF
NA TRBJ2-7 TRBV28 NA TGTGCCAGCAGTTTAGCCCCCAGTGGTGAGCAGTACTTC CASSLAPSGEQYF
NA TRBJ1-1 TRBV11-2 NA TGTGCCAGCAGCTTATCTCTCGACACTGAAGCTTTCTTT CASSLSLDTEAFF
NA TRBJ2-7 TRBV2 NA TGTGCCAGCAGTGAACCCCGGGGGTACACCTACGAGCAGTACTTC CASSEPRGYTYEQYF
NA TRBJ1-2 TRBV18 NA TGTGCCAGCTCACCCGACAGGAACTATGGCTACACCTTC CASSPDRNYGYTF
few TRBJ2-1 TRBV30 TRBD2 TGTGCCTGGAGTGGCGGGAGGGCCTTAAATGAGCAGTTCTTC CAWSGGRALNEQFF
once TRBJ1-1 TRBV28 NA TGTGCCAGTACCACCGGGACACAGAACACTGAAGCTTTCTTT CASTTGTQNTEAFF
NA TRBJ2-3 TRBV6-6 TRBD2 TGTGCCAGCAGTCCCCAATGGGGGAGGGGCACAGATACGCAGTATTTT CASSPQWGRGTDTQYF
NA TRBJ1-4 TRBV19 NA TGTGCCAGTAAAGGGGCAACTAATGAAAAACTGTTTTTT CASKGATNEKLFF
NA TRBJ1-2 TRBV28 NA TGTGCCAGCAGAGCAGGCAGCAGGATCCCTATGAGCTACACCTTC CASRAGSRIPMSYTF
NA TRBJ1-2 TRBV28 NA TGTGCCAGCAGTTTAAACCTTCAGGGCTACACCTTC CASSLNLQGYTF
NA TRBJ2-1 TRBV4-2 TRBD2 TGTGCCAGCAGCCTCGGGGGGTACAATGAGCAGTTCTTC CASSLGGYNEQFF
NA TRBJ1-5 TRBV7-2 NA TGTGCCAGCAGCGTCAGGGGTAATCAGCCCCAGCATTTT CASSVRGNQPQHF
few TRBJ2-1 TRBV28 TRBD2 TGTGCCAGCAGTGTCCTAGCGGGAGTGGGCAATGAGCAGTTCTTC CASSVLAGVGNEQFF